This T cell receptor (beta chain) was obtained from a study of identical twins. TCRdb reanalysed the 5' RACE reads using MiXCR and keeps one entry per CDR3 protein. The sample contains around 200,000 distinct CDR3 sequences, roughly a tenth of which appear only once. This clonotype has more than one count but fewer than ten. The material sequenced was memory (CD45RO+) T cells sorted from blood. The sequence came from a woman aged 18 to 35 in good health.

The CDR3 is CASSFGSGGASTDTQYF. The CDR3 nucleotides read TGTGCCAGCAGCTTTGGTAGCGGGGGCGCTAGCACAGATACGCAGTATTTT. This sequence joins TRBV5-6 and TRBJ2-3; 9 bases map to TRBD2. V was pared by 2 bases and J by 0 bases, with 7 bases of the junction left unmatched. CDR1 is SGHDT and CDR2 is YYEEEE in the germline V gene. The CDR3 runs to 17 residues.